This T cell receptor (beta chain) came from a study of intratumoral heterogeneity in liver cancer. About the study as a whole: Across the full 14-patient cohort, most patients were male and a median age of roughly 62 years was recorded. The full cohort included some 71 multiregional samples from 14 HCC patients, consisting of around 51 tumoral regions and 20 or so adjacent nontumoral regions. The study combined RNA-seq, DNA sequencing, TCR-seq and SNP array data from multiple regions of hepatocellular carcinoma specimens to study intratumor heterogeneity. Paper-wide results and their limitations: TCR sequencing reportedly confirmed RNA-seq-based estimates of regional differences in tumor-infiltrating lymphocyte burden. Tumor region a in each sequenced patient had significantly more unique T-cell clonal expansions than region b. Within each of the two sequenced patients, overall T cell clonality showed no significant difference between tumor regions. A relatively low patient number and under-sampled tumor-infiltrating lymphocyte representation were acknowledged by the authors as limitations.

According to the germline V gene, CDR1 reads SGHRS and CDR2 reads YFSETQ. The CDR3 goes from the cysteine to the phenylalanine over 15 residues. Only the CDR3 DNA stays, 45 bases, in frame from base 1. V is trimmed back by 0 bases and J by 10 bases, and the junction contains 8 bases that no gene match accounts for. Concerning this clone: Its antigen is currently not known. Base qualities are not at hand, and no much larger clone is one base apart.

TCR beta chain CDR3 regions were sequenced from genomic DNA using the immunoSEQ assay. Primers annealing to V and J segments amplified rearranged VDJ segments. The paper's processing steps were these. Clonality and richness metrics were computed with the ImmunoSeq Analyzer software. Clones with differential abundance between regions were identified with Fisher's exact test combined with a beta-binomial method for additional stringency. TCRdb stores this immuneACCESS table with in-frame sequences only. Part of the clones is absent; in the studies checked, under half of the shortfall reflects unresolved V genes, and no reason is known for the rest. The V and J calls and the clone size are those of that table, but D and trimming were determined from the DNA. The sample table holds roughly 2,700 clones, of which 70% to 80% were seen once. Less than 55% of the sample is held by the ten biggest clonotypes.

Samples labelled H were derived from distinct, geographically separated regions of the hepatocellular carcinoma nodule. Every patient had early-stage hepatocellular carcinoma and went to surgical resection without receiving any prior therapy. Sampled areas lacked macroscopic evidence of necrosis or hemorrhage. Multiple regions from two patients were subjected to TCR sequencing (ImmunoSeq). Frozen tissue samples from resection were taken at least 1 cm away from one another. Genomic DNA was extracted from bulk tissue using the DNeasy blood and tissue kit. The V and J segments used are TRBV5-1 and TRBJ1-1; the junction holds 11 bases that match TRBD1. The receptor was derived from a woman aged 70 to 79 with hepatocellular carcinoma. The sample was tumor tissue, taken before any cancer treatment. The DNA reads as follows: TGCGCCAGCAGCTTGGATGGACAGGGGGCTAGGGGAGCTTTCTTT. Its coded protein is CASSLDGQGARGAFF.